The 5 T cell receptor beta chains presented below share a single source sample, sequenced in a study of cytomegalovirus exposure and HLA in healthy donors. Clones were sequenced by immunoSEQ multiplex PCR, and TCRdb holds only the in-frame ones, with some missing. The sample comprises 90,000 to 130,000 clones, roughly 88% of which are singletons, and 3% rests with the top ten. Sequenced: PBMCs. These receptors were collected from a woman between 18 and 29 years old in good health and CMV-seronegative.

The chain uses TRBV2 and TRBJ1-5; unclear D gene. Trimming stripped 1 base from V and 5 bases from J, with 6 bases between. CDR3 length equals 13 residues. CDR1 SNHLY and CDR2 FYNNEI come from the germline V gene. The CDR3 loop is CASSEEGDQPQHF. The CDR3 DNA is TGTGCCAGCAGTGAAGAAGGAGATCAGCCCCAGCATTTT.

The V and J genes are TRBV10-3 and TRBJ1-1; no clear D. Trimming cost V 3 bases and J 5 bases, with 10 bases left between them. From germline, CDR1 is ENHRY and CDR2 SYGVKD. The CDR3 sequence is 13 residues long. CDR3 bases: TGTGCCATCAGTGACACCAGCGATACTGAAGCTTTCTTT. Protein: CAISDTSDTEAFF.

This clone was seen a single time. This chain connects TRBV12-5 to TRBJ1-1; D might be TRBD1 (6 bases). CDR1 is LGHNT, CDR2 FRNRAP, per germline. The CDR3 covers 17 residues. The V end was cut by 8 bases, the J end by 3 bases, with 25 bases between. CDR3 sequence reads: CASNRVGAGPSDTEAFF. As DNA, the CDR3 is TGTGCTAGTAACAGGGTAGGGGCAGGCCCCTCGGACACTGAAGCTTTCTTT.

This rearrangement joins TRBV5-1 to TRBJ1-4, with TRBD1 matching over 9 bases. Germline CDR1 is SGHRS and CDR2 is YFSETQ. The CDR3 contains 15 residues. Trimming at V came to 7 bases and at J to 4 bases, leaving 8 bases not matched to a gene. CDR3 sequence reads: CASRTPGQGNEKLFF. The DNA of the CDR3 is TGCGCCAGCCGCACCCCGGGACAGGGTAATGAAAAACTGTTTTTT.

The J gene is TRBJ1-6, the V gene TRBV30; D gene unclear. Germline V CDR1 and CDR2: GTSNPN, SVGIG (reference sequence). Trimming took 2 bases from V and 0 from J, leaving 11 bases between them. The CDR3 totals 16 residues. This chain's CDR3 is CAWSKFPSSYNSPLHF. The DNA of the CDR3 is TGTGCCTGGAGTAAGTTTCCGAGCTCCTATAATTCACCCCTCCACTTT.